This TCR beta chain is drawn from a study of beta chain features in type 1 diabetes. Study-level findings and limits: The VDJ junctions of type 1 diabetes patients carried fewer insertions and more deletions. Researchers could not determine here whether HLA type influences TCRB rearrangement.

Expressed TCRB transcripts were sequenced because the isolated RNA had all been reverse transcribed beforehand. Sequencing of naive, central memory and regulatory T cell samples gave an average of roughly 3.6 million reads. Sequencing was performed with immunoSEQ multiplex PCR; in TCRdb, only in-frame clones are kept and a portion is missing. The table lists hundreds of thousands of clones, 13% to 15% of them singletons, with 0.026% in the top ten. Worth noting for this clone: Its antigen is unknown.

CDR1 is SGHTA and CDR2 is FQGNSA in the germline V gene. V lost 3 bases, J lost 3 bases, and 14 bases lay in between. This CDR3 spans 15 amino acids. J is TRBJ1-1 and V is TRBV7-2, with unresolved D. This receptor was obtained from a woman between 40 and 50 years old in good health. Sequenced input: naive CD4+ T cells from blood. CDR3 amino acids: CASSFWSREDTEAFF. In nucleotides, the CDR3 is TGTGCCAGCAGCTTTTGGTCTAGGGAGGACACTGAAGCTTTCTTT. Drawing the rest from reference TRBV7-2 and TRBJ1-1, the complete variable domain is GAGVSQSPSNKVTEKGKDVELRCDPISGHTALYWYRQSLGQGLEFLIYFQGNSAPDKSGLPSDRFSAERTGGSVSTLTIQRTQQEDSAVYLCASSFWSREDTEAFFGQGTRLTVV.